A selection of T cell receptor beta chains follows, all from one sample in a study of shared clonotypes between healthy human individuals. Sequencing was performed with immunoSEQ multiplex PCR; in TCRdb, only in-frame clones are kept and a portion is missing. The repertoire includes hundreds of thousands of clones, more than 70% of them detected once, and 9.5% to 15% sits in the top ten. The source material was PBMCs. All receptors come from a woman in her thirties or forties in good health. Some clones in this sample may be carry-over from other donors' samples. Each CDR3 is given with its conserved first and last residue. D genes are given only for firm matches. A row's size may be missing; if present it is once, few, many or a size class.

v_gene,abundance,d_gene,j_gene,CDR3nt,CDR3aa
TRBV6-1,many,TRBD1,TRBJ2-7,TGTGCCAGCCGAGATCCGGGACAGGACACCTACGAGCAGTACTTC,CASRDPGQDTYEQYF
TRBV7-2,.,TRBD2,TRBJ2-1,TGTGCCAGCAGCTTAGCGCCGGTGACTAGCAATCGCAATGAGCAGTTCTTC,CASSLAPVTSNRNEQFF
TRBV15,.,.,TRBJ1-4,TGTGCCACCAGCAGCCCGCGGGGGGTAGCAGAAAAACTGTTTTTT,CATSSPRGVAEKLFF
TRBV7-9,.,TRBD2,TRBJ2-7,TGTGCCAGCAGCGGACTAGGAACCTACGAGCAGTACTTC,CASSGLGTYEQYF
TRBV5-1,few,.,TRBJ1-1,TGCGCCAGCAGCCCCAGTCCCGGGGACACTGAAGCTTTCTTT,CASSPSPGDTEAFF
TRBV29-1,.,.,TRBJ2-7,TGCAGCGTGACCGGCGGCGGTAACGAGCAGTACTTC,CSVTGGGNEQYF
TRBV11-2,.,TRBD1,TRBJ2-7,TGTGCCAGCAGCCGCATCCCGGGACAGTCTCCCTACGAGCAGTACTTC,CASSRIPGQSPYEQYF
TRBV20-1,.,TRBD2,TRBJ2-1,TGCAGTGCTAGCGGGAGGCAACAGCTGTTCTTC,CSASGRQQLFF
TRBV7-3,many,.,TRBJ1-6,TGTGCCAGCAGCTTGAGCTCCTATAATTCACCCCTCCACTTT,CASSLSSYNSPLHF
TRBV7-6,few,.,TRBJ2-2,TGTGCCAGCAGTGTAGGGGGAACTAACACCGGGGAGCTGTTTTTT,CASSVGGTNTGELFF
TRBV28,few,.,TRBJ1-5,TGTGCCAGCAGTTTATGGGCAGCTTATCAGCCCCAGCATTTT,CASSLWAAYQPQHF
TRBV7-9,.,.,TRBJ1-2,TGTGCCAGCATGGGGGAGGGCTATGGCTACACCTTC,CASMGEGYGYTF
TRBV7-2,.,.,TRBJ2-7,TGTGCCAGCAGCCTACCAGGTCCCTACGAGCAGTACTTC,CASSLPGPYEQYF
TRBV5-4,.,.,TRBJ2-3,TGTGCCAGCAGCTCAAGCCGAGATACGCAGTATTTT,CASSSSRDTQYF
TRBV30,once,TRBD1,TRBJ1-4,TGTGCCTGGAGTGCGGGACAGGGGCCTGAAAAACTGTTTTTT,CAWSAGQGPEKLFF
TRBV19,.,.,TRBJ2-3,TGTGCCAGTAGTATTCCTAGGAACACAGATACGCAGTATTTT,CASSIPRNTDTQYF
TRBV29-1,many,.,TRBJ1-1,TGCAGCGTTGTAGGGAACACTGAAGCTTTCTTT,CSVVGNTEAFF
TRBV19,many,.,TRBJ2-1,TGTGCCAGTCGGTTTGACACCTACAATGAGCAGTTCTTC,CASRFDTYNEQFF
TRBV10-3,.,.,TRBJ2-3,TGTGCCACCGAATTTAGCGCGCCTAGCGGCACAGATACGCAGTATTTT,CATEFSAPSGTDTQYF
TRBV9,.,TRBD1,TRBJ2-7,TGTGCCAGCAGCGGCGGACAGGGGGCTATCTACGAGCAGTACTTC,CASSGGQGAIYEQYF
TRBV7-2,.,.,TRBJ1-5,TGTGCCAGCAGCTCCGCAGGCTATAGCAATCAGCCCCAGCATTTT,CASSSAGYSNQPQHF
TRBV5-4,.,.,TRBJ1-4,TGTGCCAGCAGCCCGTCAGCGAGAACTAATGAAAAACTGTTTTTT,CASSPSARTNEKLFF
TRBV7-9,.,.,TRBJ1-1,TGTGCCAGCAGCCCGACCATGGGGAGCACTGAAGCTTTCTTT,CASSPTMGSTEAFF
TRBV2,.,.,TRBJ1-1,TGTGCCTACGCCTGGAGGGCTAACACTGAAGCTTTCTTT,CAYAWRANTEAFF
TRBV29-1,.,TRBD2,TRBJ2-7,TGCAGCGTTGAGACTAGCGGGAGCTACGAGCAGTACTTC,CSVETSGSYEQYF
TRBV9,many,.,TRBJ2-7,TGTGCCAGCAGCGTAGGGTCGGGCGCTGGAACCTACGAGCAGTACTTC,CASSVGSGAGTYEQYF
TRBV6-1,.,.,TRBJ2-7,TGTGCCAGCAGTGATTTGACACGCAGGGGCTTC,CASSDLTRRGF
TRBV4-1,once,TRBD1,TRBJ2-1,TGCGCCAGCAGCCAGAGGGAACTTGGCAGGGGGCAGGAGCAGTTCTTC,CASSQRELGRGQEQFF
TRBV28,once,TRBD2,TRBJ2-5,TGTGCCAGCAGTACACCACCGGGGGGGAAGGTGACCCAGTACTTC,CASSTPPGGKVTQYF
TRBV28,few,TRBD2,TRBJ2-7,TGTGCCAGCAGTTTTCGCGGGAGGGGCGAGCAGTACTTC,CASSFRGRGEQYF
TRBV5-1,.,TRBD1,TRBJ2-2,TGCGCCAGCAGCCCGGACAGGGTGAACACCGGGGAGCTGTTTTTT,CASSPDRVNTGELFF
TRBV6-1,.,TRBD2,TRBJ2-3,TGTGCCAGCTCTGCGGCTAGCGGGAGTGTGGATACGCAGTATTTT,CASSAASGSVDTQYF
TRBV10-2,.,.,TRBJ1-1,TGCGCCGCCGGGGGGGGGCACGCTGAAGCTTTCTTT,CAAGGGHAEAFF